This section outlines one T cell receptor beta chain sequence together with its context. This sample is drawn from a study of blood T cell repertoires in COVID-19. Background on the study: The United States, Italy and Spain provided the acute and convalescent COVID-19 samples. The analysed material was cDNA or gDNA that came from T cells, B-cell-depleted T cells, or PBMCs.

Original data processing: Amplification from reference gene primers served as the basis for estimated nucleated cell counts. Profiling relied on immunoSEQ multiplex PCR, and the TCRdb table lists in-frame clones only, not all of them. V and J calls and clone size are as listed in that table; D and trimming were resolved from the DNA. Seen here are roughly 170,000 clones, 86% observed once, and the top ten hold around 20%. This clonotype originated in a man between 65 and 85 years old with active or convalescent COVID-19. The sequencing sample was made of peripheral blood.

This CDR3 is CASSGEVSEAFF. In DNA form, the CDR3 reads TGTGCCAGCAGCGGGGAAGTCAGTGAAGCTTTCTTT. The chain employs TRBV2 and TRBJ1-1; no firm D call. This CDR3 is built from 12 residues. Germline lookup yields CDR1 SNHLY and CDR2 FYNNEI. Trimming shortened V by 6 bases and J by 7 bases, and 12 bases separated the two germline ends.